This T cell receptor (beta chain) was sequenced for a study of type 1 regulatory T cells. Study-level background: T-allo10 is a Tr1-enriched, alloantigen-specific CD4 T cell product made in vitro. Study results and limitations: Compared with non-Tr1 cells, Tr1 cells showed a narrower TCR repertoire.

TCRdb independently ran MiXCR on the reads; one entry per CDR3 protein. Here the sample spans around 5,700 distinct CDR3 sequences, more than 30% being singletons. A few counts support this clonotype. Its cognate antigen is unknown. The length of the CDR3 is 14 residues. V lost 5 bases and J lost 6, with 17 bases in between. The chain is built from TRBV12-3 or TRBV12-4 and TRBJ2-7, with D tentatively TRBD2 (5 bases). The TCR sequence derives from a human donor in good health. What was sequenced was cultured type 1 regulatory T (Tr1) cells, either the whole culture or a sorted fraction (not recorded which). The CDR3 nucleotides read TGTGCCAGCAGTCTTAATTCGAGGGCGTCCGAGCAGTACTTC. It codes for CASSLNSRASEQYF.